The 14 T cell receptor beta chains below were found in one sample sequenced in a study of T cells in localized non-small cell lung cancer. Assay: immunoSEQ multiplex PCR; the TCRdb copy retains only in-frame clones and omits some. The sample has some 52,000 clones, around 81% seen once. Sequenced here: PBMCs, sampled before any cancer treatment. The source is a woman between 35 and 75 years old with stage II lung adenocarcinoma.

The rearrangement links TRBV28 to TRBJ2-4; 8 positions agree with TRBD1. Germline V gene lookup returns CDR1 MDHEN and CDR2 SYDVKM. V lost 4 bases and J lost 14; bases outside the gene matches: 13. The CDR3 is made up of 14 amino acids. The CDR3 nucleotides read TGTGCCAGCAGTTCTCCACCGCCGGGACAGGACAAGTACTTC. This sequence encodes CASSSPPPGQDKYF.

The gene calls are TRBV27 and TRBJ1-4; TRBD1 is a possible D gene (5 bases). V shed 9 bases and J shed 0 bases, with 11 bases lying between them. The CDR3 is 14 amino acids. Germline CDR1 reads MNHEY; CDR2 reads SMNVEV (reference sequence). In DNA, the CDR3 is TGTGCCAGTCGACAGTTTGCAACTAATGAAAAACTGTTTTTT. Amino acids: CASRQFATNEKLFF.

The rearrangement links TRBV27 to TRBJ2-3, with D possibly matching TRBD1 (5 bases). Germline CDR1 MNHEY, CDR2 SMNVEV (reference sequence). CDR3 size: 16 residues. V was shortened by 2 bases and J by 1 base, with 13 bases between the two germline ends. Here the CDR3 reads CASSLLRQIGTDTQYF. The CDR3 nucleotides read TGTGCCAGCAGTTTACTACGACAGATTGGCACAGATACGCAGTATTTT.

The chain links TRBV7-8 to TRBJ2-3, with unresolved D. The CDR3 totals 13 residues. Germline values: CDR1 SGHVS, CDR2 FQNEAQ. Deletions cut 5 bases from V and 1 base from J, with 7 bases between. Here the CDR3 reads CASSQSRTDTQYF. In nucleotides, the CDR3 is TGTGCCAGCAGCCAGAGTCGCACAGATACGCAGTATTTT.

The gene calls are TRBV7-9 and TRBJ1-5; D uncertain. V lost 2 bases, J lost 7 bases, and 12 bases lay in between. Germline assignment: CDR1 SEHNR and CDR2 FQNEAQ (reference sequence). This CDR3 is built from 14 residues. The DNA of the CDR3 is TGTGCCAGCAGCTTAAGTGTGGGAAAACAGCCCCAGCATTTT. It encodes CASSLSVGKQPQHF.

The gene calls are TRBV6-1 and TRBJ2-5; possibly TRBD1 for D (6 bases). This CDR3 is built from 13 residues. V lost 6 bases to trimming and J lost 5 bases, with 13 bases between them. The V gene's germline CDR1 is MNHNS and CDR2 SASEGT. CDR3 sequence: CASRRQVEETQYF. The DNA of the CDR3 is TGTGCCAGCAGAAGACAGGTGGAGGAGACCCAGTACTTC.

The chain carries TRBV6-1 and TRBJ2-1; D may be TRBD1 (6 bases). The germline V and J ends were trimmed by 1 base and 2 bases, with 9 bases remaining between them. The CDR3 runs to 15 residues. Germline V lookup: CDR1 MNHNS, CDR2 SASEGT. The CDR3 DNA reads TGTGCCAGCAGTGAAGGCAGGGGCCCCTACAATGAGCAGTTCTTC. Translating it yields CASSEGRGPYNEQFF.

This chain's CDR3 is CASRDGKKLRLGTQYF. The CDR3 nucleotides read TGTGCCAGCAGAGACGGGAAAAAGCTGAGGTTGGGTACGCAGTATTTT. The gene calls are TRBV19 and TRBJ2-3; D is perhaps TRBD2 (5 bases). CDR1 is LNHDA and CDR2 is SQIVND in the germline V gene (reference sequence). Trimming shortened V by 9 bases and J by 8 bases, and 27 bases separated the two germline ends. The CDR3 loop spans 16 amino acids.

This clone showed up just a few times. This chain joins TRBV6-5 and TRBJ1-2; 8 nucleotides match TRBD1. The CDR3 is 15 amino acids. CDR1 is MNHEY, CDR2 SVGAGI, per germline. V shed 0 bases and J 8 bases; nucleotides not matched to a gene: 8. CDR3 bases: TGTGCCAGCAGTTACTCGCGGGGACAGGCACCCGGCTACACCTTC. Its translation is CASSYSRGQAPGYTF.

The chain links TRBV10-3 to TRBJ1-4; TRBD1 might be the D (5 bases). V shed 2 bases and J shed 8 bases, with 6 bases lying between them. CDR3 length: 12 residues. Germline CDR1 and CDR2: ENHRY and SYGVKD. CDR3 residues: CAISEKGEKLFF. The CDR3 DNA reads TGTGCCATCAGTGAGAAGGGGGAAAAACTGTTTTTT.

The chain has TRBV27 and TRBJ1-2; 7 nucleotides agree with TRBD1. This CDR3 has 15 residues. Trimming cost V 6 bases and J 0 bases; bases outside gene matches: 7. Germline V gene data show CDR1 as MNHEY and CDR2 as SMNVEV (reference sequence). CDR3 in amino acids: CASRLRQGANYGYTF. CDR3 sequence (DNA): TGTGCCAGCAGGCTAAGACAGGGAGCTAACTATGGCTACACCTTC.

The rearrangement links TRBV2 to TRBJ2-3; D unresolved. Trimming removed 4 bases at V and 2 bases at J, with 7 bases between. CDR1 is SNHLY, CDR2 FYNNEI, per germline. The CDR3 spans 13 residues. The CDR3 loop reads CASSGDFTDTQYF. As DNA, the CDR3 is TGTGCCAGCAGTGGAGACTTCACAGATACGCAGTATTTT.

The rearrangement links TRBV19 to TRBJ2-6, with D perhaps TRBD1 or TRBD2 (5 bases each). CDR1 and CDR2 (germline): LNHDA, SQIVND (reference sequence). Trimming stripped 7 bases from V and 2 bases from J, with 12 bases between. The CDR3 length is 15 residues. The CDR3 region has the DNA TGTGCCAGTACCTCAGGGAGTACTGGGGCCAACGTCCTGACTTTC. Translating it yields CASTSGSTGANVLTF.

The gene calls are TRBV9 and TRBJ2-1, with 8 nucleotides matching TRBD2. Germline V CDR1 and CDR2: SGDLS, YYNGEE. The junction had 6 bases not matched to a gene; V was cut back by 2 bases and J by 2 bases. The CDR3 is 16 amino acids. The CDR3 here is CASSVLGLATYNEQFF. The DNA for the CDR3 is TGTGCCAGCAGCGTCCTCGGACTAGCAACCTACAATGAGCAGTTCTTC. The full variable domain, its missing parts supplied by reference TRBV9 and TRBJ2-1, is DSGVTQTPKHLITATGQRVTLRCSPRSGDLSVYWYQQSLDQGLQFLIQYYNGEERAKGNILERFSAQQFPDLHSELNLSSLELGDSALYFCASSVLGLATYNEQFFGPGTRLTVL.